This is a list of T cell receptor beta chains from one sample in a study of blood T cell repertoires in COVID-19. TCRdb keeps only in-frame clones here, not all; method: immunoSEQ multiplex PCR. Of 200,000 to 250,000 clones detected, approximately 78% appear once; the ten largest clones hold over 9.5%. Sequenced input: peripheral blood. The receptors were sampled from a woman in her 40s with acute or convalescent COVID-19. CDR3s include the opening cysteine and the closing phenylalanine or tryptophan. Each record gives: clone size, J gene, D gene, V gene, CDR3 DNA, CDR3 protein. The D gene is left open where the match is weak. Only part of the rows carry a size: once, few, many, or a class if the clone is expanded.

size: NA; J: TRBJ1-5; D: NA; V: TRBV30; DNA: TGTGCCGCGAAAGGGGGTTACAATCAGCCCCAGCATTTT; CDR3: CAAKGGYNQPQHF
size: NA; J: TRBJ1-2; D: NA; V: TRBV2; DNA: TGTGCCACAGACTCTACAGGGCAGGGCGGCTACACCTTC; CDR3: CATDSTGQGGYTF
size: NA; J: TRBJ1-1; D: NA; V: TRBV10-3; DNA: TGTGCCATCAGTGAGGGGGGGTGGAACACTGAAGCTTTCTTT; CDR3: CAISEGGWNTEAFF
size: NA; J: TRBJ1-1; D: NA; V: TRBV5-1; DNA: TGCGCCAGCAAGGGGATGAACACTGAAGCTTTCTTT; CDR3: CASKGMNTEAFF
size: once; J: TRBJ1-2; D: TRBD1; V: TRBV5-1; DNA: TGCGCCAGCAGCCCTGGACAGGCCGTAGATGGCTACACCTTC; CDR3: CASSPGQAVDGYTF
size: NA; J: TRBJ1-5; D: NA; V: TRBV3-1/TRBV3-2; DNA: TGTGCCAGCAGCCAAGATGGGGCAGGCAATCAGCCCCAGCATTTT; CDR3: CASSQDGAGNQPQHF
size: NA; J: TRBJ1-1; D: NA; V: TRBV14; DNA: TGTGCCAGCAGCCAAGATTCTCGGTTTTCCGAAGCTTTCTTT; CDR3: CASSQDSRFSEAFF
size: NA; J: TRBJ1-5; D: NA; V: TRBV5-4; DNA: TGTGCCAGCAGCTTTCGTCTATCAGGGGATAGCAATCAGCCCCAGCATTTT; CDR3: CASSFRLSGDSNQPQHF
size: NA; J: TRBJ1-6; D: NA; V: TRBV4-3; DNA: TGCGCCAGCAGCCAAGATCTCATGTCGGGAGTCCATAATTCACCCCTCCACTTT; CDR3: CASSQDLMSGVHNSPLHF
size: NA; J: TRBJ2-7; D: TRBD2; V: TRBV6-2/TRBV6-3; DNA: TGTGCCAGCAGTTACTTCCTAGCGGCTACCTACGAGCAGTACTTC; CDR3: CASSYFLAATYEQYF
size: NA; J: TRBJ1-3; D: TRBD1; V: TRBV18; DNA: TGTGCCAGCTCACCAACAGGGGACTCTGGAAACACCATATATTTT; CDR3: CASSPTGDSGNTIYF
size: NA; J: TRBJ2-7; D: NA; V: TRBV6-5; DNA: TGTGCCAGCGGAAAGGGACTGCCCTACGAGCAGTACTTC; CDR3: CASGKGLPYEQYF
size: NA; J: TRBJ2-7; D: NA; V: TRBV28; DNA: TGTGCCAGCAGTTTCGGCGGGGTCATCTACGAGCAGTACTTC; CDR3: CASSFGGVIYEQYF
size: NA; J: TRBJ1-1; D: NA; V: TRBV4-1; DNA: TGCGCCAGCAGCCACTTCTCCACTGAAGCTTTCTTT; CDR3: CASSHFSTEAFF
size: few; J: TRBJ2-3; D: NA; V: TRBV14; DNA: TGTGCCAGCAGCCAACTCCTACGTTCAGATACGCAGTATTTT; CDR3: CASSQLLRSDTQYF
size: NA; J: TRBJ2-7; D: NA; V: TRBV2; DNA: TGTGCCAGCGGACGAGGACTCTCCTACGAGCAGTACTTC; CDR3: CASGRGLSYEQYF
size: NA; J: TRBJ1-2; D: NA; V: TRBV6-6; DNA: TGTGCCAGCAGCCGGACAGAAGCTAACTATGGCTACACCTTC; CDR3: CASSRTEANYGYTF
size: NA; J: TRBJ1-1; D: NA; V: TRBV2; DNA: TGTGCCAGCAGTGTCGAAGGGACTGGCACTGAAGCTTTCTTT; CDR3: CASSVEGTGTEAFF
size: NA; J: TRBJ2-7; D: TRBD2; V: TRBV2; DNA: TGTGCCAGCACTTCTTATAAGCGGGGGGCCCCCGAGCAGTACTTC; CDR3: CASTSYKRGAPEQYF
size: NA; J: TRBJ2-7; D: NA; V: TRBV7-9; DNA: TGTGCCAGCAGCGGCGACTTCGGATTCGGGGAGCAGTACTTC; CDR3: CASSGDFGFGEQYF
size: NA; J: TRBJ2-1; D: TRBD2; V: TRBV19; DNA: TGTGCCAGTAGCCCTAAGGGACTAGCGGGACGCTATGAGCAGTTCTTC; CDR3: CASSPKGLAGRYEQFF
size: NA; J: TRBJ1-1; D: TRBD1; V: TRBV25-1; DNA: TGTGCCAGCAGTGCCGGGACAGGGTACTCTGAAGCTTTCTTT; CDR3: CASSAGTGYSEAFF
size: NA; J: TRBJ2-2; D: NA; V: TRBV5-1; DNA: TGCGCCAGCAGCTTGCAGGGCGCCGGGGAGCTGTTTTTT; CDR3: CASSLQGAGELFF
size: NA; J: TRBJ1-5; D: NA; V: TRBV30; DNA: TGTGCCTGGAGTGTATATGGGGGCCAGCCCCAGCATTTT; CDR3: CAWSVYGGQPQHF